Shown below are 28 T cell receptor beta chains from a single sample sequenced in a study of beta chain features in type 1 diabetes. Investigators reverse transcribed all isolated RNA, so they sequenced expressed TCRB transcripts. Here immunoSEQ multiplex PCR was the method, and the copy in TCRdb shows in-frame clones only, minus some. Seen here are hundreds of thousands of clones, 15% to 17% observed once, and the top ten hold about 0.093%. The sample consisted of naive CD4+ T cells from blood. The receptors were sampled from a man between 18 and 35 years old in good health.

The rearrangement uses TRBV12-5 and TRBJ2-1; 9 bases are shared with TRBD1. Germline V gives CDR1 LGHNT, CDR2 FRNRAP. The V and J ends lost 5 bases and 0 bases, in that order; junction bases with no gene match: 17. The CDR3 is 20 residues long. CDR3 sequence reads: CASGPTPGTGRPSSYNEQFF. The CDR3 DNA follows: TGTGCTAGTGGTCCCACCCCCGGGACAGGGAGGCCCAGCTCCTACAATGAGCAGTTCTTC.

The chain has TRBV28 and TRBJ1-2; D is undetermined. V was shortened by 8 bases and J by 8 bases, with 3 bases between the two germline ends. Germline assignment: CDR1 MDHEN and CDR2 SYDVKM. The CDR3 is 8 amino acids. This chain's CDR3 is CASGGYTF. DNA for the CDR3: TGTGCCAGCGGAGGCTACACCTTC.

The rearrangement uses TRBV7-2 and TRBJ2-3, with unresolved D. The CDR3 is 14 residues long. CDR1 and CDR2 from the germline V gene are SGHTA and FQGNSA. Trimming pared 5 bases from V and 4 bases from J, leaving 13 bases between. CDR3 residues: CASSPAVGADTQYF. CDR3 bases: TGTGCCAGCAGCCCGGCGGTTGGGGCAGATACGCAGTATTTT.

This rearrangement joins TRBV29-1 to TRBJ1-1, with D uncertain. From germline, CDR1 is SQVTM and CDR2 ANQGSEA. The CDR3 length is 12 residues. V was clipped by 8 bases and J by 2 bases, with 12 bases between them. The DNA for the CDR3 is TGCAGCATTACCGTGGTAAACACTGAAGCTTTCTTT. It is translated as CSITVVNTEAFF.

This clone was observed a handful of times. CDR3 in amino acids: CASSIRTSGRGNEQFF. The DNA of the CDR3 is TGTGCCAGCAGTATCCGGACTAGCGGGAGAGGGAATGAGCAGTTCTTC. The rearrangement links TRBV2 to TRBJ2-1, with 13 bases matching TRBD2. The ends lost 5 bases at V and 7 bases at J; junction bases unmatched: 8. Germline CDR1 is SNHLY and CDR2 is FYNNEI. The CDR3 length is 16 residues.

This clone occurred a few times. CDR3 residues: CASSSGDRRNYEQYF. CDR3 nucleotides: TGTGCCAGCAGCTCCGGGGACAGAAGGAACTACGAGCAGTACTTC. The chain combines TRBV7-9 with TRBJ2-7; 7 bases match TRBD1. This CDR3 region has 15 residues. Germline V lookup: CDR1 SEHNR, CDR2 FQNEAQ (reference sequence). The trim removed 4 bases at V and 3 bases at J, leaving 9 bases unmatched.

This clone was counted between two and nine times. This chain joins TRBV28 and TRBJ2-7; the D gene is possibly TRBD2 (5 bases). The germline V gene has CDR1 MDHEN and CDR2 SYDVKM. With 5 bases removed from V and 1 base from J, the gap between germline ends came to 15 bases. This CDR3 is built from 15 residues. DNA for the CDR3: TGTGCCAGCAGTCCGACGGAGGTGGGGTCCTACGAGCAGTACTTC. It encodes CASSPTEVGSYEQYF.

This chain links TRBV5-6 with TRBJ2-2; TRBD1 aligns across 8 bases. V shed 0 bases, J shed 1 base, and the junction held 2 bases outside the gene matches. This CDR3 is built from 16 residues. CDR1 is SGHDT and CDR2 is YYEEEE in the germline V gene. CDR3 sequence reads: CASSLVGTGNTGELFF. The CDR3 DNA reads TGTGCCAGCAGCTTGGTCGGGACAGGGAACACCGGGGAGCTGTTTTTT.

This clone was found a few times. V is TRBV27 and J is TRBJ1-2; D remains unclear. Trimming took off 3 bases at V and 3 bases at J, with 8 bases between the two ends. Per the germline V gene, CDR1 is MNHEY and CDR2 is SMNVEV (reference sequence). This CDR3 comprises 13 residues. CDR3 coding DNA: TGTGCCAGCAGTTTTACAAGCTACTATGGCTACACCTTC. This encodes CASSFTSYYGYTF.

Turning to this clone: Other DNA sequences in this sample translate to the same CDR3. The CDR3 spells CASSYSAGNTIYF. The CDR3 DNA follows: TGTGCCAGCAGTTACAGTGCTGGAAACACCATATATTTT. The genes are TRBV6-5 and TRBJ1-3; no reliable D call. Trimming took off 2 bases at V and 2 bases at J, with 4 bases between the two ends. The CDR3 is made up of 13 amino acids. Germline CDR1 and CDR2: MNHEY and SVGAGI.

There are a few counts of this clone. The gene calls are TRBV5-1 and TRBJ2-5; perhaps D is TRBD1 or TRBD2 (6 bases each). Trimming left V 4 bases short and J 9 bases short, with 22 bases between. The CDR3 sequence is 15 residues long. Germline-derived CDR1 and CDR2 are SGHRS and YFSETQ. This CDR3 reads CASSPTGAVGGPQYF. CDR3 nucleotides: TGCGCCAGCAGCCCCACTGGAGCCGTCGGGGGCCCCCAGTACTTC.

The chain uses TRBV10-3 and TRBJ2-5; D is perhaps TRBD2 (6 bases). The V gene's germline CDR1 is ENHRY and CDR2 SYGVKD. V lost 6 bases to trimming and J lost 4 bases, with 9 bases between them. CDR3 length: 12 residues. The CDR3 is CAISKRAETQYF. CDR3 nucleotide sequence: TGTGCCATCAGCAAGCGGGCAGAGACCCAGTACTTC.

The V and J genes are TRBV12-5 and TRBJ1-2; D gene uncertain. The V gene lost 1 base and the J gene lost 0 bases, with 6 bases spanning the gap. There are 14 residues in the CDR3. Looked up from germline, CDR1 is LGHNT and CDR2 is FRNRAP. DNA for the CDR3: TGTGCTAGTGGTTTGGCGGGTGCTAACTATGGCTACACCTTC. This sequence encodes CASGLAGANYGYTF.

This clone was observed a handful of times. The V and J genes are TRBV7-9 and TRBJ1-2, with D possibly TRBD1 on 6 matching bases. V lost 5 bases, J lost 8 bases, and 21 bases lay in between. The CDR3 extends over 15 amino acids. Per the germline V gene, CDR1 is SEHNR and CDR2 is FQNEAQ (reference sequence). CDR3: CASSNNQGFGLGYTF. DNA of the CDR3: TGTGCCAGCAGCAACAATCAGGGGTTTGGGTTAGGCTACACCTTC.

This clone was detected only a few times. The chain uses TRBV5-1 and TRBJ2-2; D is undetermined. The V and J ends lost 0 bases and 7 bases respectively, with 4 bases between them. The germline V gene has CDR1 SGHRS and CDR2 YFSETQ. The CDR3 is 12 amino acids. CDR3 DNA sequence: TGCGCCAGCAGCTTGGAGTACGGGGAGCTGTTTTTT. It specifies CASSLEYGELFF. Looking up the rest from reference TRBV5-1 and TRBJ2-2 gives the full variable domain: KAGVTQTPRYLIKTRGQQVTLSCSPISGHRSVSWYQQTPGQGLQFLFEYFSETQRNKGNFPGRFSGRQFSNSRSEMNVSTLELGDSALYLCASSLEYGELFFGEGSRLTVL.

The rearrangement uses TRBV11-2 and TRBJ2-2; D uncertain. V lost 4 bases to trimming and J lost 1 base, with 7 bases between them. Germline V gives CDR1 SGHAT, CDR2 FQNNGV. The CDR3 sequence is 14 residues long. CDR3 DNA: TGTGCCAGCAGCTCCCGCGGGAACACCGGGGAGCTGTTTTTT. Its translation: CASSSRGNTGELFF.

In this sample, this clone turned up a few times. The CDR3 DNA reads TGCAGCGTGCCGGGACAACTGAACACTGAAGCTTTCTTT. Protein: CSVPGQLNTEAFF. V and J are TRBV29-1 and TRBJ1-1; D is possibly TRBD1 (6 bases). CDR1 and CDR2 (germline): SQVTM, ANQGSEA. Deletions cut 6 bases from V and 0 bases from J, with 11 bases between. The length of the CDR3 is 13 residues.

This rearrangement joins TRBV28 to TRBJ2-7, with D possibly called TRBD1 or TRBD2 (6 bases each). V gave up 6 bases and J gave up 0 bases, with 18 bases separating them. CDR1 MDHEN and CDR2 SYDVKM come from the germline V gene. There are 16 residues in the CDR3. CDR3: CASSVGGRMSSYEQYF. The DNA of the CDR3 is TGTGCCAGCAGCGTAGGGGGGAGGATGTCCTCCTACGAGCAGTACTTC.

The J gene is TRBJ2-7, the V gene TRBV6-5, with D hard to call. V lost 0 bases to trimming and J lost 3 bases, with 9 bases between them. CDR1 and CDR2 from the germline V gene are MNHEY and SVGAGI. The CDR3 runs to 14 residues. CDR3 amino acids: CASSYSITGYEQYF. The CDR3 DNA reads TGTGCCAGCAGTTACTCGATTACGGGCTACGAGCAGTACTTC.

V usage is TRBV15 and J usage is TRBJ2-2, with unresolved D. This CDR3 is 17 amino acids long. V shed 3 bases and J shed 6 bases, with 20 bases lying between them. From germline, CDR1 is LNHNV and CDR2 YYDKDF (reference sequence). The CDR3 coding sequence is TGTGCCACCAGCAGGACCGGGCCCCTCCACTCGTCCGGGGAGCTGTTTTTT. Translated, it gives CATSRTGPLHSSGELFF.

This clone was recorded many times. The V and J genes are TRBV7-2 and TRBJ1-1; possible D gene TRBD1, 5 bases. V lost 4 bases and J 0 bases, leaving 12 bases between the germline ends. The CDR3 length is 15 residues. The germline V gene encodes CDR1 SGHTA and CDR2 FQGNSA. The CDR3 nucleotides read TGTGCCAGCAGCTCTCGACAGCTCATGAACACTGAAGCTTTCTTT. This gives the protein CASSSRQLMNTEAFF.

The DNA of the CDR3 is TGTGCCACCAGCAGAGAAAGGGGGCAGCGGGAGCAGTACTTC. This translates into CATSRERGQREQYF. This sequence joins TRBV15 and TRBJ2-7, with TRBD1 identical over 7 bases. Looked up from germline, CDR1 is LNHNV and CDR2 is YYDKDF (reference sequence). The CDR3 runs to 14 residues. Losses at the gene ends were 0 bases for V and 7 bases for J; bases not matched to a gene: 6.

This chain connects TRBV30 to TRBJ1-2, with D maybe TRBD1 (5 bases). Germline-derived CDR1 and CDR2 are GTSNPN and SVGIG (reference sequence). Trimming cost V 3 bases and J 3 bases, with 11 bases left between them. This CDR3 comprises 13 residues. For the CDR3, the DNA is TGTGCCTGGAGCGAAGGGGCCCACTATGGCTACACCTTC. Protein product: CAWSEGAHYGYTF.

This clone was seen repeatedly, ten times or more. The rearrangement uses TRBV23-1 and TRBJ2-5; 7 nucleotides align to TRBD1. TRBV23-1 is reported as an ORF; its role is uncertain. Losses at the gene ends were 0 bases for V and 1 base for J; bases not matched to a gene: 5. The length of the CDR3 is 16 residues. This CDR3 is CASSQSDRRPQETQYF. In DNA, the CDR3 is TGCGCCAGCAGTCAATCGGACAGGAGGCCCCAAGAGACCCAGTACTTC.

The gene calls are TRBV28 and TRBJ1-2, with 8 bases that match TRBD1. Germline trimming cut 4 bases from V and 5 bases from J; bases unmatched to any gene: 12. The CDR3 has 16 residues. From germline, CDR1 is MDHEN and CDR2 SYDVKM. The CDR3 region is CASSSPGGISSYGYTF. The CDR3 coding sequence is TGTGCCAGCAGTTCCCCAGGGGGCATTTCAAGTTATGGCTACACCTTC.

The table lists this clone with a few counts. The chain joins TRBV28 to TRBJ1-2, with 7 positions matching TRBD1. There are 14 residues in the CDR3. V lost 5 bases to trimming and J lost 7 bases; unmatched junction nucleotides: 10. Germline CDR1 and CDR2: MDHEN and SYDVKM. This chain's CDR3 is CASSATKGGVGYTF. The CDR3 nucleotides read TGTGCCAGCAGTGCCACCAAAGGGGGCGTTGGCTACACCTTC.

This clone has a handful of counts. This sequence joins TRBV7-2 and TRBJ2-2, with a possible D match to TRBD1 (5 bases). V was clipped by 5 bases and J by 6 bases, with 22 bases between them. The CDR3 loop spans 17 amino acids. Germline values: CDR1 SGHTA, CDR2 FQGNSA. The CDR3 loop is CASSVQGAPSLAGELFF. The CDR3 region has the DNA TGTGCCAGCAGCGTGCAAGGGGCCCCAAGTCTTGCCGGGGAGCTGTTTTTT.

The chain employs TRBV11-3 and TRBJ2-4; TRBD1 agrees at 9 bases. The germline V gene encodes CDR1 SGHNT and CDR2 YENEEA. J gave up 4 bases and V 4 bases, and 2 bases lay outside the gene matches. The CDR3 spans 14 residues. Here the CDR3 DNA reads TGTGCCAGCAGCTCCGGGACAGGGAAAAACATTCAGTACTTC. Protein product: CASSSGTGKNIQYF.